Following are 30 T cell receptor beta chains from one sample sequenced in a study of radiotherapy plus CTLA-4 blockade in lung cancer. The repertoire was sequenced with immunoSEQ multiplex PCR; TCRdb's copy has only in-frame clones and lacks some. The sample records about 97,000 clones, roughly 74% being singletons. This specimen consisted of peripheral blood, obtained from a patient treated with radiotherapy plus ipilimumab. The receptors here all came from a human donor with non-small cell lung cancer who had a partial response to radiotherapy plus ipilimumab. Some clones in this sample may be carry-over from other donors' samples.

This clone was detected ten times or more. The conserved final phenylalanine or tryptophan is absent from the CDR3, which likely points to a read error. It is unclear where the CDR3 begins or ends on the DNA, so no DNA is shown, and the CDR3 is as TCRdb lists it. The CDR3 reads CASSPGGRGLGGLS. The genes are TRBV7-9 and TRBJ1-5. Per germline, CDR1 SEHNR and CDR2 FQNEAQ (reference sequence). The CDR3 is 14 residues long, ends included.

V usage is TRBV18 and J usage is TRBJ2-1, with TRBD2 matching 10 bases. With 3 bases clipped from V and 10 bases from J, the junction kept 6 bases outside the gene matches. Looked up from germline, CDR1 is KGHSH and CDR2 is LQKENI. This CDR3 contains 14 residues. The CDR3 nucleotides read TGTGCCAGCTCACCTTCTAGCGGGAGTGAGGAGCAGTTCTTC. As protein: CASSPSSGSEEQFF.

The V and J genes are TRBV9 and TRBJ1-1; TRBD1 matches at 10 bases. The V and J ends lost 3 bases and 8 bases, in that order; junction bases with no gene match: 1. The CDR3 length is 12 residues. CDR1 and CDR2 (germline): SGDLS, YYNGEE. The CDR3 is CASSGQGAEAFF. For the CDR3, the DNA is TGTGCCAGCAGCGGACAGGGGGCGGAAGCTTTCTTT. Full variable domain (remainder filled in from reference TRBV9 and TRBJ1-1): DSGVTQTPKHLITATGQRVTLRCSPRSGDLSVYWYQQSLDQGLQFLIQYYNGEERAKGNILERFSAQQFPDLHSELNLSSLELGDSALYFCASSGQGAEAFFGQGTRLTVV.

The chain has TRBV7-8 and TRBJ2-5, with 7 bases identical to TRBD2. The CDR3 covers 13 residues. The trim removed 6 bases at V and 1 base at J, leaving 2 bases unmatched. CDR1 and CDR2 from the germline V gene are SGHVS and FQNEAQ. The DNA for the CDR3 is TGTGCCAGCAGAGCGGGATTCCAAGAGACCCAGTACTTC. It codes for CASRAGFQETQYF.

This sequence joins TRBV11-2 and TRBJ2-1; 15 nucleotides align to TRBD2. Germline loops: CDR1 SGHAT, CDR2 FQNNGV. This CDR3 spans 15 amino acids. The J segment lost 7 bases and the V segment lost 5 bases, leaving 3 bases of the junction unmatched. CDR3 in amino acids: CASSPGLAGGNEQFF. The CDR3 nucleotides read TGTGCCAGCAGCCCCGGACTAGCGGGAGGGAATGAGCAGTTCTTC.

J is TRBJ2-3 and V is TRBV30; a possible D gene is TRBD2 (5 bases). This CDR3 is built from 13 residues. Looked up from germline, CDR1 is GTSNPN and CDR2 is SVGIG (reference sequence). V lost 2 bases, J lost 5 bases, and 11 bases lay in between. The DNA of the CDR3 is TGTGCCTGGAGTAGGCTAGAGGGAGATACGCAGTATTTT. This gives the protein CAWSRLEGDTQYF.

The J gene is TRBJ1-3, the V gene TRBV30; D remains unclear. The CDR3 has 12 amino acids. V shed 0 bases and J shed 4 bases, with 4 bases lying between them. CDR1 and CDR2 (germline): GTSNPN, SVGIG (reference sequence). CDR3 DNA sequence: TGTGCCTGGAGTGTTATAGGAAACACCATATATTTT. This translates into CAWSVIGNTIYF. Full variable domain (rest looked up from reference TRBV30 and TRBJ1-3): SQTIHQWPATLVQPVGSPLSLECTVEGTSNPNLYWYRQAAGRGLQLLFYSVGIGQISSEVPQNLSASRPQDRQFILSSKKLLLSDSGFYLCAWSVIGNTIYFGEGSWLTVV.

The chain joins TRBV7-6 to TRBJ1-2, with TRBD1 identical over 8 bases. The CDR3 is 17 residues long. V shed 4 bases, J shed 8 bases, and the junction held 18 bases outside the gene matches. Germline V lookup: CDR1 SGHVS, CDR2 FNYEAQ. This CDR3 reads CASSSLRGTGYLEGYTF. The CDR3 DNA follows: TGTGCCAGCAGCTCCCTACGGGGGACAGGATACCTGGAAGGCTACACCTTC.

The J gene is TRBJ2-5, the V gene TRBV7-6; a weak D match, TRBD2 (6 bases). Trimming took off 3 bases at V and 5 bases at J, with 16 bases between the two ends. Germline loops: CDR1 SGHVS, CDR2 FNYEAQ. The CDR3 is 15 amino acids. The CDR3 here is CASSLEGVVGETQYF. The CDR3 nucleotides read TGTGCCAGCAGCTTGGAGGGAGTGGTCGGCGAGACCCAGTACTTC.

The gene calls are TRBV27 and TRBJ2-3; D is unresolved. Per germline, CDR1 MNHEY and CDR2 SMNVEV (reference sequence). This CDR3 has 11 residues. Trimming removed 5 bases from V and 7 bases from J, with 7 bases in between. This CDR3 reads CASSHRNTQYF. For the CDR3, the DNA is TGTGCCAGCAGTCATAGAAATACGCAGTATTTT.

This rearrangement joins TRBV30 to TRBJ2-7, with TRBD1 as a possible D gene (5 bases). The V end lost 2 bases, the J end lost 6 bases, and 8 bases lay between the germline ends. Germline assignment: CDR1 GTSNPN and CDR2 SVGIG (reference sequence). This CDR3 is built from 11 residues. The CDR3 sequence is CAWSWGGEQYF. CDR3 coding DNA: TGTGCCTGGAGTTGGGGCGGCGAGCAGTACTTC.

A note on this clone: Within the sample, other DNA sequences also encode this same CDR3. The chain recombines TRBV5-1 with TRBJ2-5; D may be TRBD2 (6 bases). Germline values: CDR1 SGHRS, CDR2 YFSETQ. V shed 3 bases and J shed 4 bases, with 13 bases lying between them. The CDR3 is 14 amino acids. The CDR3 region is CASSSGGFGETQYF. As DNA, the CDR3 is TGCGCCAGCAGCTCTGGAGGGTTCGGAGAGACCCAGTACTTC.

On this clone: Other DNA sequences in this specimen translate into the identical CDR3. The V and J genes are TRBV7-2 and TRBJ2-1; 10 nucleotides match TRBD2. Germline V CDR1 and CDR2: SGHTA, FQGNSA. This CDR3 is built from 15 residues. The V segment lost 1 base and the J segment 4 bases; nucleotides outside the gene matches: 1. The CDR3 is CASSLVAGGYNEQFF. CDR3 sequence (DNA): TGTGCCAGCAGCTTAGTAGCGGGGGGTTACAATGAGCAGTTCTTC. Supplemented by reference TRBV7-2 and TRBJ2-1, the full variable domain reads GAGVSQSPSNKVTEKGKDVELRCDPISGHTALYWYRQSLGQGLEFLIYFQGNSAPDKSGLPSDRFSAERTGGSVSTLTIQRTQQEDSAVYLCASSLVAGGYNEQFFGPGTRLTVL.

This clone has a handful of counts. The chain uses TRBV4-2 and TRBJ2-3; 9 bases match TRBD2. The ends lost 1 base at V and 3 bases at J; junction bases unmatched: 5. This CDR3 is 16 amino acids long. From germline, CDR1 is LGHNA and CDR2 YNFKEQ. The DNA for the CDR3 is TGTGCCAGCAGCCAAGTTGGGCGGGAGGGAACAGATACGCAGTATTTT. Amino acids: CASSQVGREGTDTQYF.

This clone was detected once. V and J are TRBV11-2 and TRBJ2-7; a possible D gene is TRBD2 (6 bases). This CDR3 is 16 amino acids long. Per germline, CDR1 SGHAT and CDR2 FQNNGV. Trimming took 0 bases from V and 6 from J, leaving 18 bases between them. This CDR3 is CASSLDPGVLGLEQYF. The CDR3 DNA sequence: TGTGCCAGCAGCTTAGATCCGGGAGTCCTCGGGCTCGAGCAGTACTTC. The entire variable domain, with the rest obtained from reference TRBV11-2 and TRBJ2-7, is as follows: EAGVAQSPRYKIIEKRQSVAFWCNPISGHATLYWYQQILGQGPKLLIQFQNNGVVDDSQLPKDRFSAERLKGVDSTLKIQPAKLEDSAVYLCASSLDPGVLGLEQYFGPGTRLTVT.

The rearrangement links TRBV7-9 to TRBJ1-2; maybe TRBD1 (6 bases). V lost 5 bases, J lost 3 bases, and 10 bases lay in between. The CDR3 consists of 13 residues. Germline lookup yields CDR1 SEHNR and CDR2 FQNEAQ (reference sequence). CDR3 in amino acids: CASSPGHYYGYTF. The CDR3 DNA is TGTGCCAGCAGCCCGGGACATTACTATGGCTACACCTTC. The whole variable domain, filled in from reference TRBV7-9 and TRBJ1-2, reads DTGVSQNPRHKITKRGQNVTFRCDPISEHNRLYWYRQTLGQGPEFLTYFQNEAQLEKSRLLSDRFSAERPKGSFSTLEIQRTEQGDSAMYLCASSPGHYYGYTFGSGTRLTVV.

This chain joins TRBV27 and TRBJ2-1, with 7 bases lining up with TRBD1. This CDR3 has 16 residues. V trimming: 6 bases; J trimming: 8 bases; junction bases outside the gene matches: 16. Germline V gene lookup returns CDR1 MNHEY and CDR2 SMNVEV (reference sequence). The DNA of the CDR3 is TGTGCCAGCAGCCCATATACGGGGACAGTCCACGATGAGCAGTTCTTC. Encoded protein: CASSPYTGTVHDEQFF.

The chain recombines TRBV27 with TRBJ1-6, with D tentatively TRBD1 (6 bases). V lost 5 bases and J 7 bases, leaving 15 bases between the germline ends. The CDR3 runs to 15 residues. Germline V gene data show CDR1 as MNHEY and CDR2 as SMNVEV (reference sequence). The DNA for the CDR3 is TGTGCCAGCAGTCAAGCCGGGACACCGAATTCACCCCTCCACTTT. Translating it yields CASSQAGTPNSPLHF.

The V call is TRBV7-9, the J call TRBJ1-5; 7 bases align to TRBD1. Germline lookup yields CDR1 SEHNR and CDR2 FQNEAQ (reference sequence). The J segment lost 4 bases and the V segment lost 5 bases, leaving 5 bases of the junction unmatched. This CDR3 is built from 14 residues. The CDR3 DNA is TGTGCCAGCAGCAAGGGACAGCCAAATCAGCCCCAGCATTTT. Protein: CASSKGQPNQPQHF. Full variable domain (outside the CDR3, taken from reference TRBV7-9 and TRBJ1-5): DTGVSQNPRHKITKRGQNVTFRCDPISEHNRLYWYRQTLGQGPEFLTYFQNEAQLEKSRLLSDRFSAERPKGSFSTLEIQRTEQGDSAMYLCASSKGQPNQPQHFGDGTRLSIL.

This clone was detected only a few times. The CDR3 nucleotides read TGTGCCAGCATAGCAGGGCCTGGCGGAAAACTGTTTTTT. The encoded protein is CASIAGPGGKLFF. V and J are TRBV28 and TRBJ1-4, with D perhaps matching TRBD1 (5 bases). Germline V CDR1 and CDR2: MDHEN, SYDVKM. The CDR3 consists of 13 residues. The V end was cut by 7 bases, the J end by 10 bases, with 16 bases between.

The chain links TRBV5-1 to TRBJ2-7, with 13 bases that match TRBD2. This CDR3 is built from 17 residues. Germline values: CDR1 SGHRS, CDR2 YFSETQ. Trimming took 4 bases from V and 6 from J; bases not matched to a gene: 13. The CDR3 protein is CASSPGLAGAPQLEQYF. CDR3 nucleotide sequence: TGCGCCAGCAGCCCCGGACTAGCGGGAGCCCCCCAACTCGAGCAGTACTTC.

The rearrangement links TRBV9 to TRBJ2-2; D gene unclear. In germline, CDR1 is SGDLS, CDR2 YYNGEE. Trimming pared 0 bases from V and 5 bases from J, leaving 5 bases between. The CDR3 loop spans 13 amino acids. CDR3 bases: TGTGCCAGCAGCGTAGAACAAACCGGGGAGCTGTTTTTT. Its protein is CASSVEQTGELFF.

This chain connects TRBV6-5 to TRBJ2-5, with a tentative D call TRBD1 (5 bases). The CDR3 is 15 amino acids. Per the germline V gene, CDR1 is MNHEY and CDR2 is SVGAGI. Trimming took 0 bases from V and 5 from J, leaving 13 bases between them. CDR3 loop: CASSYSNPGLETQYF. CDR3 nucleotide sequence: TGTGCCAGCAGTTACTCGAACCCAGGGCTGGAGACCCAGTACTTC.

V usage is TRBV6-1 and J usage is TRBJ1-2, with D unclear. Germline loops: CDR1 MNHNS, CDR2 SASEGT. Trimming shortened V by 2 bases and J by 3 bases, and 16 bases separated the two germline ends. This CDR3 spans 16 amino acids. The chain's CDR3 is CASSEITRREDYGYTF. The CDR3 DNA is TGTGCCAGCAGTGAAATTACTCGGCGTGAGGACTATGGCTACACCTTC.

This chain connects TRBV7-3 to TRBJ2-2, with 7 bases fitting TRBD1. This CDR3 has 14 amino acids. CDR1 and CDR2 from the germline V gene are SGHTA and FQGTGA. J gave up 6 bases and V 4 bases, and 5 bases lay outside the gene matches. CDR3 DNA: TGTGCCAGCAGCTCTCAAGGACAGGCCGGGGAGCTGTTTTTT. Translating gives CASSSQGQAGELFF.

CDR3 sequence: CATSRGQYRPTIYF. The CDR3 DNA is TGTGCCACCAGCAGAGGACAGTACCGTCCCACCATATATTTT. The V call is TRBV15, the J call TRBJ1-3, with D possibly TRBD1 on 5 matching bases. V lost 1 base and J 9 bases, leaving 13 bases between the germline ends. This CDR3 is built from 14 residues. Germline V lookup: CDR1 LNHNV, CDR2 YYDKDF (reference sequence). The full variable domain, its missing parts supplied by reference TRBV15 and TRBJ1-3, is DAMVIQNPRYQVTQFGKPVTLSCSQTLNHNVMYWYQQKSSQAPKLLFHYYDKDFNNEADTPDNFQSRRPNTSFCFLDIRSPGLGDTAMYLCATSRGQYRPTIYFGEGSWLTVV.

The chain couples TRBV7-9 to TRBJ1-1, with D maybe TRBD1 (6 bases). Germline V lookup: CDR1 SEHNR, CDR2 FQNEAQ (reference sequence). CDR3 length: 14 residues. V lost 2 bases to trimming and J lost 2 bases, with 9 bases between them. CDR3 protein: CASSLTGLNTEAFF. In nucleotides, the CDR3 is TGTGCCAGCAGCTTAACAGGGTTAAACACTGAAGCTTTCTTT. Combining the CDR3 with reference TRBV7-9 and TRBJ1-1 gives the whole variable domain DTGVSQNPRHKITKRGQNVTFRCDPISEHNRLYWYRQTLGQGPEFLTYFQNEAQLEKSRLLSDRFSAERPKGSFSTLEIQRTEQGDSAMYLCASSLTGLNTEAFFGQGTRLTVV.

The chain recombines TRBV19 with TRBJ2-1; 12 bases are shared with TRBD2. Losses at the gene ends were 4 bases for V and 2 bases for J; bases not matched to a gene: 6. From germline, CDR1 is LNHDA and CDR2 SQIVND (reference sequence). This CDR3 is 17 amino acids long. Here the CDR3 reads CASSTSLAGGTYNEQFF. The CDR3 nucleotides read TGTGCCAGTAGTACGTCACTAGCGGGAGGAACCTACAATGAGCAGTTCTTC.

V is TRBV19 and J is TRBJ2-5; D uncertain. Germline V gives CDR1 LNHDA, CDR2 SQIVND (reference sequence). This CDR3 has 13 residues. Trimming left V 3 bases short and J 2 bases short, with 7 bases between. CDR3 nucleotide sequence: TGTGCCAGTAGTATTGGCAGGCAAGAGACCCAGTACTTC. It is translated as CASSIGRQETQYF.

J is TRBJ2-3 and V is TRBV5-5, with D possibly matching TRBD1 (5 bases). The germline V gene encodes CDR1 SGHKS and CDR2 YYEKEE (reference sequence). This CDR3 contains 14 residues. Trimming cost V 1 base and J 4 bases, with 10 bases left between them. CDR3 coding DNA: TGTGCCAGCAGCTTGCCAGGGTACGCAGATACGCAGTATTTT. It codes for CASSLPGYADTQYF.